The clone carrying this TCR beta chain was counted ten times or more. The data were taken from a study of neurological immune-mediated disorders. With 3 bases clipped from V and 6 bases from J, the junction kept 17 bases outside the gene matches. Germline V CDR1 and CDR2: MNHEY, SVGAGI. This CDR3 contains 18 residues. From 15-18 subjects, each sequencing run yielded over 160 million TCR-beta sequences. In TCRdb, the 5' RACE reads were re-called with MiXCR into one record per CDR3 protein. The table includes 49,000 or so distinct CDR3 sequences, around a sixth detected once. The V and J genes are TRBV6-5 and TRBJ1-2, with 9 bases fitting TRBD1. Sequences were obtained from PBMCs. This clonotype was obtained from a man between 60 and 70 years old in good health. The CDR3 coding sequence is TGTGCCAGCAGTTATTCGTCCGGGACAGGGAAAGGAAACCATGGCTACACCTTC. This encodes CASSYSSGTGKGNHGYTF.